Listed below are T cell receptor beta chains from one sample, sequenced in a study of identical twins. TCRdb re-analysed the 5' RACE reads in MiXCR, keeping a single row per CDR3 protein. The table records hundreds of thousands of distinct CDR3 sequences, roughly 6% of them present only once. The sample consisted of naive T cells sorted from blood. The receptors were gathered from a man aged 18 to 29 in good health. CDR3s include the opening cysteine and the closing phenylalanine or tryptophan. The D gene is left open where the match is weak. Clone size is not always given. Where it is, it says once, few, many or a class for expanded clones.

CDR3 length: 14
D gene: NA
J gene: TRBJ2-2
clone size: few
V gene: TRBV10-3
CDR3 DNA: TGTGCCACGAAAAGGACAGCGAACACCGGGGAGCTGTTTTTT
CDR3 protein: CATKRTANTGELFF

CDR3 length: 14
D gene: NA
J gene: TRBJ2-1
clone size: NA
V gene: TRBV6-5
CDR3 DNA: TGTGCCAGCAGTTATAGGGCCATTGGGTATGAGCAGTTCTTC
CDR3 protein: CASSYRAIGYEQFF

CDR3 length: 16
D gene: NA
J gene: TRBJ2-1
clone size: few
V gene: TRBV7-8
CDR3 DNA: TGTGCCAGCAGCTTAGCGCGACTACCCGAGGAGAATGAGCAGTTCTTC
CDR3 protein: CASSLARLPEENEQFF

CDR3 length: 14
D gene: NA
J gene: TRBJ2-3
clone size: few
V gene: TRBV7-8
CDR3 DNA: TGTGCCAGCAGCTTAGAGGCTGACGCAGATACGCAGTATTTT
CDR3 protein: CASSLEADADTQYF

CDR3 length: 16
D gene: NA
J gene: TRBJ2-1
clone size: NA
V gene: TRBV29-1
CDR3 DNA: TGCAGCGTTGTCCGGTATGGACAGAGAATGAGGAATGAGCAGTTCTTC
CDR3 protein: CSVVRYGQRMRNEQFF

CDR3 length: 13
D gene: NA
J gene: TRBJ2-1
clone size: many
V gene: TRBV20-1
CDR3 DNA: TGCAGTGCTAGAGGGTCGGGGGCGAATGAGCAGTTCTTC
CDR3 protein: CSARGSGANEQFF

CDR3 length: 18
D gene: TRBD2
J gene: TRBJ2-3
clone size: many
V gene: TRBV2
CDR3 DNA: TGTGCCAGCATTTGGGCAGCCGGGACTAGAAAAGGAACAGATACGCAGTATTTT
CDR3 protein: CASIWAAGTRKGTDTQYF

CDR3 length: 15
D gene: TRBD1
J gene: TRBJ1-4
clone size: NA
V gene: TRBV12-3/TRBV12-4
CDR3 DNA: TGTGCCAGCAGGGATACAGGGGCAACTAATGAAAAACTGTTTTTT
CDR3 protein: CASRDTGATNEKLFF

CDR3 length: 13
D gene: NA
J gene: TRBJ2-5
clone size: many
V gene: TRBV29-1
CDR3 DNA: TGCAGCGTTGCTCCTGGGGGCGAGGAGACCCAGTACTTC
CDR3 protein: CSVAPGGEETQYF

CDR3 length: 17
D gene: TRBD2
J gene: TRBJ2-3
clone size: NA
V gene: TRBV6-1
CDR3 DNA: TGTGCCAGCACTCGGTCGCTAGCGGGAGGGCCGGGAGATACGCAGTATTTT
CDR3 protein: CASTRSLAGGPGDTQYF

CDR3 length: 12
D gene: TRBD1
J gene: TRBJ2-2
clone size: many
V gene: TRBV29-1
CDR3 DNA: TGCAGCGTTGGACAGGGGGACGGGGAGCTGTTTTTT
CDR3 protein: CSVGQGDGELFF

CDR3 length: 14
D gene: NA
J gene: TRBJ2-1
clone size: many
V gene: TRBV3-1
CDR3 DNA: TGTGCCAGCAGCCGATTAGGGTGGAAGGATGAGCAGTTCTTC
CDR3 protein: CASSRLGWKDEQFF

CDR3 length: 16
D gene: NA
J gene: TRBJ2-1
clone size: many
V gene: TRBV4-1
CDR3 DNA: TGCGCCAGCAGCCAAGAAGGCTCTAGCTCCTACAATGAGCAGTTCTTC
CDR3 protein: CASSQEGSSSYNEQFF

CDR3 length: 16
D gene: TRBD1
J gene: TRBJ1-1
clone size: NA
V gene: TRBV29-1
CDR3 DNA: TGCAGCGTTGATCGACCCCCAGGGGGTTTGCTCACTGAAGCTTTCTTT
CDR3 protein: CSVDRPPGGLLTEAFF

CDR3 length: 11
D gene: NA
J gene: TRBJ1-2
clone size: few
V gene: TRBV20-1
CDR3 DNA: TGCAGTGCTAGAGACAAGACGGGCTACACCTTC
CDR3 protein: CSARDKTGYTF

CDR3 length: 13
D gene: TRBD1
J gene: TRBJ1-4
clone size: many
V gene: TRBV29-1
CDR3 DNA: TGCAGCGTCCCACAGGGGGTTAATGAAAAACTGTTTTTT
CDR3 protein: CSVPQGVNEKLFF

CDR3 length: 15
D gene: NA
J gene: TRBJ2-2
clone size: many
V gene: TRBV6-1
CDR3 DNA: TGTGCCAGCAGAATGGACAGCGCGAACACCGGGGAGCTGTTTTTT
CDR3 protein: CASRMDSANTGELFF

CDR3 length: 15
D gene: TRBD2
J gene: TRBJ2-1
clone size: many
V gene: TRBV12-3/TRBV12-4
CDR3 DNA: TGTGCCAGCAGTTTAGCTAAAGCGGGAGGGCTTGAGCAGTTCTTC
CDR3 protein: CASSLAKAGGLEQFF

CDR3 length: 13
D gene: NA
J gene: TRBJ1-3
clone size: many
V gene: TRBV18
CDR3 DNA: TGTGCCAGCTCACCGCAATCTGGAAACACCATATATTTT
CDR3 protein: CASSPQSGNTIYF

CDR3 length: 14
D gene: NA
J gene: TRBJ2-5
clone size: many
V gene: TRBV7-8
CDR3 DNA: TGTGCCAGCAGCTTGGGGGCGGGTGGAGAGACCCAGTACTTC
CDR3 protein: CASSLGAGGETQYF

CDR3 length: 11
D gene: NA
J gene: TRBJ2-3
clone size: NA
V gene: TRBV29-1
CDR3 DNA: TGCAGCGTTGCTAGCGTGAATACGCAGTATTTT
CDR3 protein: CSVASVNTQYF

CDR3 length: 15
D gene: NA
J gene: TRBJ2-3
clone size: few
V gene: TRBV9
CDR3 DNA: TGTGCCAGCAGCGAGGGGTCTATTAGCACAGATACGCAGTATTTT
CDR3 protein: CASSEGSISTDTQYF

CDR3 length: 16
D gene: NA
J gene: TRBJ1-1
clone size: many
V gene: TRBV6-2/TRBV6-3
CDR3 DNA: TGTGCCAGCAGCCCCCCGGGTGTCGACAGGAACACTGAAGCTTTCTTT
CDR3 protein: CASSPPGVDRNTEAFF

CDR3 length: 13
D gene: NA
J gene: TRBJ2-3
clone size: many
V gene: TRBV4-1
CDR3 DNA: TGCGCCAGCAGCCAGGATACTAGTCTTCCGGGGTATTTT
CDR3 protein: CASSQDTSLPGYF

CDR3 length: 14
D gene: NA
J gene: TRBJ2-5
clone size: many
V gene: TRBV20-1
CDR3 DNA: TGCAGTGCTAGAGATGGGTCCATGTTGGAGACCCAGTACTTC
CDR3 protein: CSARDGSMLETQYF

CDR3 length: 13
D gene: NA
J gene: TRBJ2-5
clone size: many
V gene: TRBV20-1
CDR3 DNA: TGCAGTGCTATACGTCCCCCCACGGAGACCCAGTACTTC
CDR3 protein: CSAIRPPTETQYF

CDR3 length: 12
D gene: NA
J gene: TRBJ2-3
clone size: few
V gene: TRBV7-8
CDR3 DNA: TGTGCCAGCAGCACGCTCCGAGATACGCAGTATTTT
CDR3 protein: CASSTLRDTQYF

CDR3 length: 10
D gene: NA
J gene: TRBJ1-1
clone size: NA
V gene: TRBV30
CDR3 DNA: TGTGCCTGGAGTAGAAGTGAAGCTTTCTTT
CDR3 protein: CAWSRSEAFF

CDR3 length: 18
D gene: TRBD2
J gene: TRBJ2-1
clone size: NA
V gene: TRBV5-1
CDR3 DNA: TGCGCCAGCAGCTTGGTGGGGAAAAGCGGGAGGTTATACAATGAGCAGTTCTTC
CDR3 protein: CASSLVGKSGRLYNEQFF

CDR3 length: 15
D gene: NA
J gene: TRBJ1-5
clone size: many
V gene: TRBV10-3
CDR3 DNA: TGTGCCATCAGTGGGACAGAGTATAGCAATCAGCCCCAGCATTTT
CDR3 protein: CAISGTEYSNQPQHF

CDR3 length: 15
D gene: NA
J gene: TRBJ2-7
clone size: many
V gene: TRBV5-1
CDR3 DNA: TGCGCCAGCAGCTTGGATGGGACTGGATCCTACGAGCAGTACTTC
CDR3 protein: CASSLDGTGSYEQYF